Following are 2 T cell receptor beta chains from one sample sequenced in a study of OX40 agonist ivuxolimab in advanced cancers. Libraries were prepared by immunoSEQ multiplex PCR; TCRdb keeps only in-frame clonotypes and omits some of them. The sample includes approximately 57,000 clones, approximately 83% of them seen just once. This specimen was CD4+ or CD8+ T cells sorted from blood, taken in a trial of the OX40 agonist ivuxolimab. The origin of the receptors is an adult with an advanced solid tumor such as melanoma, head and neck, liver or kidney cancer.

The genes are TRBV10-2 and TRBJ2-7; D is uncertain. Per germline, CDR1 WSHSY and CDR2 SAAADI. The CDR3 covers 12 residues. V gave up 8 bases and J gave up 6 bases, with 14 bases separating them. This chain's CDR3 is CASSKTSIEQYF. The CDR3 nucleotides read TGCGCCAGCTCAAAGACGTCGATCGAGCAGTACTTC.

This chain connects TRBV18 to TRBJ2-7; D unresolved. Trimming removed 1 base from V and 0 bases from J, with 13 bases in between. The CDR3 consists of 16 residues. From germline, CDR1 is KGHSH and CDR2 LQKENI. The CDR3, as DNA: TGTGCCAGCTCACCACTTGAAGGCAGGAGCTCCTACGAGCAGTACTTC. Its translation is CASSPLEGRSSYEQYF. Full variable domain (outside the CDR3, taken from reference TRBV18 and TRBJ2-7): NAGVMQNPRHLVRRRGQEARLRCSPMKGHSHVYWYRQLPEEGLKFMVYLQKENIIDESGMPKERFSAEFPKEGPSILRIQQVVRGDSAAYFCASSPLEGRSSYEQYFGPGTRLTVT.